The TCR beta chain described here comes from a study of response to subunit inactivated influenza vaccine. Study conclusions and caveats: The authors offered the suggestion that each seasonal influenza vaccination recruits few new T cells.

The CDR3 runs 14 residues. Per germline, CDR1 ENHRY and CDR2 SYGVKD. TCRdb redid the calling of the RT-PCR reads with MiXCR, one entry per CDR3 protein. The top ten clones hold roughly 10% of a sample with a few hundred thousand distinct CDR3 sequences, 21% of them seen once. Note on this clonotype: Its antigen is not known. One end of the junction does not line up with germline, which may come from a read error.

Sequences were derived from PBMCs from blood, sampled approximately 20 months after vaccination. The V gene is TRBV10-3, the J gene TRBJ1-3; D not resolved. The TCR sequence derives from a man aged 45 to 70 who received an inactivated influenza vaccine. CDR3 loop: CAISEGWIGNTIHF. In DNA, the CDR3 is TGTGCCATCAGTGAGGGATGGATCGGAAACACCATACATTTT.